This TCR beta chain was observed in a study of T cells in Graves' hyperthyroidism and ophthalmopathy. Study as a whole: Blood was drawn when the patient was first diagnosed and still untreated. Study findings and constraints: From stable hyperthyroidism, ophthalmopathy was set apart by a 13 V-J model.

This clonotype occurred many times. Its cognate antigen is unknown. TCR beta CDR3 regions were amplified from RNA. TCR CDR3 underwent first-round RT-PCR with the HTBI primer set. TCRdb used MiXCR to reprocess the multiplex PCR reads, holding one entry per CDR3 protein. The data show more than 350,000 distinct CDR3 sequences, with nearly 15% seen just once and about 20% held by the top ten. Each person with ophthalmopathy scored at least 3 on the Clinical Activity Score, reached NOSPECS grade 4 or higher, and had been ill under 3 months. Unmatched junction bases numbered 3, after V lost 4 bases and J lost 2 bases. In germline, CDR1 is LGHDT, CDR2 YNNKEL (reference sequence). The CDR3 is 14 amino acids.

The clonotype originates from an older woman with Graves' ophthalmopathy. Sequenced input: blood. V and J are TRBV3-1 and TRBJ1-1; 8 bases align to TRBD1. The CDR3: CASSRGQGNTEAFF. CDR3 DNA sequence: TGTGCCAGCAGCCGAGGACAGGGTAACACTGAAGCTTTCTTT.